Presented here are 30 T cell receptor beta chains from one specimen sequenced in a study of cytomegalovirus exposure and HLA in healthy donors (dated by TCRdb to about 2017). Library preparation was by the immunoSEQ multiplex PCR assay. For the multiplex PCR, a mixture combining 60 forward primers for TCR Vbeta segments and 13 reverse primers for TCR Jbeta segments was used. TCRdb mirrors the immuneACCESS table, restricted to in-frame sequences. Some clones are absent from its copies; in checked studies, under half trace to an unresolved V gene, and the reason for the others is unknown. For this sample there are around 180,000 clones; around 75% appear just once. The ten largest clones add up to roughly 1.4% of the sample. Sequencing input: PBMCs. Every receptor here comes from a woman between 50 and 59 years old in good health and CMV-seronegative.

The CDR3 DNA follows: TGCGCCAGCAGCTTGTCTTGGGCAGGGGGCCACAATGAGCAGTTCTTC. Amino acids: CASSLSWAGGHNEQFF. This chain joins TRBV5-1 and TRBJ2-1; TRBD1 aligns across 8 bases. The length of the CDR3 is 16 residues. Looked up from germline, CDR1 is SGHRS and CDR2 is YFSETQ. Unmatched junction bases numbered 8, after V lost 1 base and J lost 5 bases.

The chain is built from TRBV7-3 and TRBJ2-1; tentative D call: TRBD1 (6 bases). The CDR3 sequence is 15 residues long. V shed 1 base and J shed 2 bases, with 9 bases lying between them. The germline V gene encodes CDR1 SGHTA and CDR2 FQGTGA. The CDR3, as DNA: TGTGCCAGCAGCTTAATCAGGGGAGCCTACAATGAGCAGTTCTTC. Protein product: CASSLIRGAYNEQFF.

This sequence joins TRBV9 and TRBJ2-6; possible D gene TRBD1, 5 bases. Deletions cut 4 bases from V and 0 bases from J, with 8 bases between. CDR1 is SGDLS, CDR2 YYNGEE, per germline. This CDR3 is 15 amino acids long. CDR3 residues: CASSLTVSGANVLTF. The CDR3 nucleotides are TGTGCCAGCAGCCTGACAGTCTCTGGGGCCAACGTCCTGACTTTC.

The chain employs TRBV11-1 and TRBJ2-1, with 7 positions matching TRBD1. The ends lost 0 bases at V and 4 bases at J; junction bases unmatched: 6. This CDR3 spans 16 amino acids. Germline V gene data show CDR1 as SGHAT and CDR2 as FQDESV (reference sequence). CDR3 loop: CASSLARGGPYNEQFF. For the CDR3, the DNA is TGTGCCAGCAGCTTAGCCCGAGGGGGCCCTTACAATGAGCAGTTCTTC.

About this clone itself: The sample has other DNA sequences that encode this CDR3 too. V usage is TRBV7-2 and J usage is TRBJ1-3, with D uncertain. The V and J ends lost 1 base and 1 base respectively, with 5 bases between them. Germline loops: CDR1 SGHTA, CDR2 FQGNSA. This CDR3 has 14 amino acids. The CDR3 DNA reads TGTGCCAGCAGCTTAGGAGGTTCTGGAAACACCATATATTTT. This encodes CASSLGGSGNTIYF.

This chain uses TRBV4-3 with TRBJ2-7; D unclear. Germline CDR1 LGHNA, CDR2 YSLEER. Trimming left V 0 bases short and J 0 bases short, with 9 bases between. This CDR3 has 15 residues. The CDR3 loop reads CASSQDPQASYEQYF. CDR3 coding DNA: TGCGCCAGCAGCCAAGACCCCCAGGCCTCCTACGAGCAGTACTTC.

Worth noting for this clone: One end of the junction varies from germline; a read error may be responsible. The chain carries TRBV2 and TRBJ2-4; 9 nucleotides line up with TRBD2. Germline V gene sequence: CDR1 SNHLY, CDR2 FYNNEI. The CDR3 is 15 residues long. CDR3 DNA sequence: TGTGCCAGCAGCCTTGATGGGACTAGCAAACACATTCAGCACTTC. As protein: CASSLDGTSKHIQHF.

The chain is built from TRBV11-3 and TRBJ2-2; D gene ambiguous. Trimming left V 1 base short and J 4 bases short, with 7 bases between. From germline, CDR1 is SGHNT and CDR2 YENEEA. The CDR3 runs 14 residues. As DNA, the CDR3 is TGTGCCAGCAGCTTAGGGAGTGGCACCGGGGAGCTGTTTTTT. This sequence encodes CASSLGSGTGELFF.

V gene TRBV28 combines with J gene TRBJ1-4, with TRBD1 as a possible D gene (6 bases). The V gene's germline CDR1 is MDHEN and CDR2 SYDVKM. V dropped 8 bases and J dropped 8 bases, with 18 bases sitting between them. The CDR3 spans 14 residues. The CDR3 here is CASVPIGGAEKLFF. In DNA, the CDR3 is TGTGCCAGCGTACCCATCGGGGGGGCGGAAAAACTGTTTTTT.

The chain is built from TRBV10-3 and TRBJ2-1; tentatively, D is TRBD2 (7 bases). Germline CDR1 ENHRY, CDR2 SYGVKD. The CDR3 loop spans 18 amino acids. Trimming shortened V by 4 bases and J by 0 bases, and 19 bases separated the two germline ends. Here the CDR3 reads CAISGGAGARASYNEQFF. For the CDR3, the DNA is TGTGCCATCAGTGGCGGTGCGGGGGCCCGCGCCTCCTACAATGAGCAGTTCTTC.

This chain joins TRBV4-3 and TRBJ2-7, with a possible D match to TRBD1 (5 bases). Germline V CDR1 and CDR2: LGHNA, YSLEER. The CDR3 is made up of 17 amino acids. V shed 1 base and J shed 2 bases, with 18 bases lying between them. The CDR3 DNA reads TGCGCCAGCAGCCAAGGTTACTGGGCAGGGCAGACCTACGAGCAGTACTTC. As protein: CASSQGYWAGQTYEQYF.

This sequence joins TRBV7-2 and TRBJ2-3; TRBD2 aligns across 11 bases. CDR3 length: 16 amino acids. The V segment lost 5 bases and the J segment 2 bases; nucleotides outside the gene matches: 6. Germline lookup yields CDR1 SGHTA and CDR2 FQGNSA. Written as DNA, the CDR3 is TGTGCCAGCAGCCGGGGACTAGCGGCAATCACAGATACGCAGTATTTT. Encoded protein: CASSRGLAAITDTQYF.

CDR3 region: CASSYSPIHSYNEQFF. DNA for the CDR3: TGTGCCAGCAGTTACTCTCCTATTCACTCCTACAATGAGCAGTTCTTC. V is TRBV6-5 and J is TRBJ2-1, with D hard to call. The V and J ends lost 0 bases and 0 bases respectively, with 9 bases between them. This CDR3 has 16 amino acids. CDR1 and CDR2 from the germline V gene are MNHEY and SVGAGI.

CDR3 sequence (DNA): TGTGCCAGCAGCGTACTCTCTGGAAACACCATATATTTT. It is translated as CASSVLSGNTIYF. The chain links TRBV7-9 to TRBJ1-3; D gene uncertain. Germline CDR1 is SEHNR and CDR2 is FQNEAQ (reference sequence). This CDR3 is 13 amino acids long. V was clipped by 5 bases and J by 0 bases, with 5 bases between them.

This clone turned up a few times. The rearrangement joins TRBV5-6 to TRBJ1-2, with D tentatively TRBD1 (6 bases). Per the germline V gene, CDR1 is SGHDT and CDR2 is YYEEEE. The CDR3 is 14 residues long. Trimming pared 0 bases from V and 4 bases from J, leaving 10 bases between. CDR3 sequence: CASSLVRDIYGYTF. In DNA, the CDR3 is TGTGCCAGCAGCTTGGTAAGGGACATCTATGGCTACACCTTC.

The chain employs TRBV6-1 and TRBJ1-1, with D possibly TRBD1 on 6 matching bases. Looked up from germline, CDR1 is MNHNS and CDR2 is SASEGT. CDR3 length: 13 residues. Between the trimmed V and J ends, which lost 5 bases and 3 bases, there was a span of 10 bases. CDR3 sequence reads: CASSLQGYTEAFF. The CDR3 DNA reads as TGTGCCAGCAGTCTACAGGGTTACACTGAAGCTTTCTTT.

The rearrangement joins TRBV2 to TRBJ1-4, with D tentatively TRBD1 (6 bases). Germline V lookup: CDR1 SNHLY, CDR2 FYNNEI. The CDR3 totals 13 residues. Trimming removed 6 bases from V and 7 bases from J, with 12 bases in between. CDR3 sequence reads: CASRSQGREKLFF. The CDR3 nucleotides read TGTGCCAGCAGGAGCCAGGGGCGTGAAAAACTGTTTTTT.

The V and J genes are TRBV29-1 and TRBJ2-3; D is unclear. Trimming shortened V by 7 bases and J by 3 bases, and 8 bases separated the two germline ends. CDR1 is SQVTM and CDR2 is ANQGSEA in the germline V gene. CDR3 length: 11 amino acids. The CDR3 sequence: CSGDFTDTQYF. CDR3 bases: TGCAGCGGAGACTTTACAGATACGCAGTATTTT.

V is TRBV2 and J is TRBJ2-1, with 14 bases lining up with TRBD2. V lost 6 bases and J lost 7; bases outside the gene matches: 14. Germline V gene lookup returns CDR1 SNHLY and CDR2 FYNNEI. The CDR3 sequence is 18 residues long. This CDR3 reads CASRVRLAGGPFGNEQFF. CDR3 coding DNA: TGTGCCAGCAGAGTACGACTAGCGGGAGGGCCTTTCGGTAATGAGCAGTTCTTC.

The rearrangement uses TRBV27 and TRBJ2-3; TRBD1 matches at 7 bases. V dropped 8 bases and J dropped 3; count of bases not matched to a gene: 14. The CDR3 is 16 amino acids. Germline CDR1 and CDR2: MNHEY and SMNVEV (reference sequence). In DNA, the CDR3 is TGTGCCAGCGCTATCAACAGGGGCGTAGGGACAGATACGCAGTATTTT. Its protein product is CASAINRGVGTDTQYF.

A remark on this clone: The germline gene is not matched at one end of the junction; a read error may be the cause. The chain joins TRBV7-9 to TRBJ1-1, with 9 bases fitting TRBD1. This CDR3 region has 16 residues. Germline values: CDR1 SEHNR, CDR2 FQNEAQ (reference sequence). DNA of the CDR3: TGTTCCAGCAGCCCATCCGGACAGGGGACGAACACTGAAGCTTTCTTT. Translation gives CSSSPSGQGTNTEAFF.

This clone occurred a few times. This rearrangement joins TRBV4-1 to TRBJ1-3; D might be TRBD1 (5 bases). From germline, CDR1 is MGHRA and CDR2 YSYEKL. Trimming cost V 0 bases and J 1 base, with 7 bases left between them. The CDR3 has 15 residues. The DNA for the CDR3 is TGCGCCAGCAGCCAAGATGGGGCTTCTGGAAACACCATATATTTT. It codes for CASSQDGASGNTIYF.

The rearrangement uses TRBV9 and TRBJ1-2; 8 bases agree with TRBD1. Trimming at V came to 0 bases and at J to 3 bases, leaving 7 bases not matched to a gene. Germline V gene data show CDR1 as SGDLS and CDR2 as YYNGEE. The CDR3 covers 16 residues. CDR3 amino acids: CASSVGAGGIDYGYTF. CDR3 sequence (DNA): TGTGCCAGCAGCGTAGGGGCAGGGGGCATCGACTATGGCTACACCTTC. Full variable domain (missing parts from reference TRBV9 and TRBJ1-2): DSGVTQTPKHLITATGQRVTLRCSPRSGDLSVYWYQQSLDQGLQFLIQYYNGEERAKGNILERFSAQQFPDLHSELNLSSLELGDSALYFCASSVGAGGIDYGYTFGSGTRLTVV.

This clone was observed a handful of times. The chain is built from TRBV9 and TRBJ1-4; D not resolved. V was shortened by 2 bases and J by 7 bases, with 12 bases between the two germline ends. The germline gives CDR1 SGDLS, CDR2 YYNGEE. The CDR3 is made up of 14 amino acids. The CDR3: CASSVRPEGEKLFF. The CDR3 nucleotides are TGTGCCAGCAGCGTGCGGCCAGAGGGTGAAAAACTGTTTTTT.

This chain uses TRBV15 with TRBJ1-1; D unclear. CDR3 length: 14 residues. CDR1 and CDR2 (germline): LNHNV, YYDKDF (reference sequence). The V and J ends lost 4 bases and 6 bases respectively, with 15 bases between them. CDR3 residues: CATSITLSNSEAFF. Written as DNA, the CDR3 is TGTGCCACCAGCATTACCCTGAGTAACTCTGAAGCTTTCTTT.

CDR3 amino acids: CASSRTGYGEQFF. The CDR3 region has the DNA TGTGCCAGTAGTAGGACAGGGTACGGTGAGCAGTTCTTC. The rearrangement links TRBV19 to TRBJ2-1; 8 bases line up with TRBD1. Germline CDR1 is LNHDA and CDR2 is SQIVND (reference sequence). V shed 4 bases and J 9 bases; nucleotides not matched to a gene: 5. This CDR3 is built from 13 residues.

The chain employs TRBV28 and TRBJ2-2, with 7 bases matching TRBD1. Germline CDR1 is MDHEN and CDR2 is SYDVKM. V shed 11 bases and J 0 bases; nucleotides not matched to a gene: 6. The CDR3 sequence is 14 residues long. CDR3 sequence (DNA): TGTGCCGGTCGGGACAGCGCGAACACCGGGGAGCTGTTTTTT. This sequence encodes CAGRDSANTGELFF.

The chain carries TRBV5-1 and TRBJ1-1, with D possibly TRBD1 on 6 matching bases. The germline V gene has CDR1 SGHRS and CDR2 YFSETQ. The CDR3 runs to 15 residues. V was trimmed by 0 bases and J by 1 base, leaving 10 bases between them. CDR3 nucleotide sequence: TGCGCCAGCAGCTTGGGGACAGTTAGGAACACTGAAGCTTTCTTT. This codes for CASSLGTVRNTEAFF.

The chain recombines TRBV18 with TRBJ1-2; D is possibly TRBD1 (5 bases). Germline CDR1 reads KGHSH; CDR2 reads LQKENI. Deletions cut 4 bases from V and 4 bases from J, with 25 bases between. The CDR3 is 18 residues long. This CDR3 reads CASSRAGLTGGRAYGYTF. CDR3 DNA: TGTGCCAGCTCACGAGCGGGACTTACTGGCGGTCGGGCCTATGGCTACACCTTC. Full variable domain (missing parts from reference TRBV18 and TRBJ1-2): NAGVMQNPRHLVRRRGQEARLRCSPMKGHSHVYWYRQLPEEGLKFMVYLQKENIIDESGMPKERFSAEFPKEGPSILRIQQVVRGDSAAYFCASSRAGLTGGRAYGYTFGSGTRLTVV.

This clone has just one count. This CDR3 reads CASSLGGTGGYEQYF. In DNA form, the CDR3 reads TGCGCCAGCAGCCTTGGCGGGACAGGGGGCTACGAGCAGTACTTC. V is TRBV4-1 and J is TRBJ2-7; 11 bases agree with TRBD1. The CDR3 extends over 15 amino acids. Germline assignment: CDR1 MGHRA and CDR2 YSYEKL. V was clipped by 4 bases and J by 3 bases; unmatched bases: 5.